This TCR beta chain was observed in a study of blood T cell repertoires in COVID-19 (dated by TCRdb to the early 2020s). The study in broad terms: The collaborator samples originated in the United States, Italy and Spain and spanned the acute and convalescent phases of COVID-19. The prospective study material was composed of cDNA or gDNA derived from T cells, B-cell-depleted T cells, or PBMCs. The dataset comprised deeply sampled blood TCRbeta repertoires from subjects exposed to, actively infected with, or recovered from COVID-19. The repertoires were released in a freely available public database meant as a resource for research on the immune response to SARS-CoV-2. Samples came from the ongoing ImmuneRACE study (first 160 participants) plus 1,254 subjects from 6 global collaborators. Nearly every sample came with metadata listing a de-identified subject ID, COVID-19 status, age in years and sex. Where available, HLA class I and class II types were taken from metadata supplied by the sample provider and were not determined by assay-based typing. Study-level results and caveats: The quantity of clinical and demographic metadata differed by source and by participant and was supplied without curation.

CDR1 and CDR2 are drawn from the germline V gene: SGHTA, FQGNSA. Here V drops 6 bases and J drops 2 bases, and the junction holds 8 bases not matched to any gene. The CDR3 numbers 15 residues from cysteine through phenylalanine. This entry keeps only the CDR3 DNA: 45 bases, framed from base 1. TCRbeta CDR3 regions were amplified from genomic DNA by means of the immunoSEQ Assay, a bias-controlled multiplex PCR. The published analysis was carried out like this. Nucleated cell counts per sample were estimated from amplification of reference gene primers within the assay. To quantify the absolute abundance of each unique TCRbeta CDR3 rearrangement, sequence reads were collapsed and filtered. For each sample, productive Simpson clonality was calculated by taking the square root of Simpson's diversity index across productive rearrangements. Not all clones reach the TCRdb copy of this immuneACCESS table, which keeps in-frame sequences only. Checked studies attribute under half of the gap to unresolved V genes and leave the rest unexplained. That table furnishes V, J and clone size, whereas the DNA furnished D and trimming. This sample is represented by roughly 150,000 clones; roughly 88% of them were singletons. The ten most abundant clones make up roughly 4.9% of the sample.

Details on this clone: The target of this receptor is not known. Per-nucleotide qualities are absent, and no much larger clonotype sits a single base away.

In the prospective study, participants were about 18 to 100 years old, resided in under 30 geographic areas of the United States, and were enrolled through a virtual design. Cohort assignment in the prospective study relied on participant-reported clinical history from a screening survey and a study questionnaire. A participant counted as exposed if, within 2 weeks of entering the study, that participant had been in contact with someone who had a PCR-confirmed or clinician-diagnosed COVID-19 case. In the prospective study, whole blood, serum and a nasopharyngeal or oropharyngeal swab were collected from each participant by mobile phlebotomists. Additional blood draws and questionnaires over an approximately 2-month period could optionally be provided by prospective study participants. Before DNA extraction, prospective study blood samples were shipped either frozen or at room temperature.

The receptor chain draws on TRBV7-2 and TRBJ2-3; 7 of the junction bases match TRBD1. This TCR came from a man between 65 and 85 years old who had been exposed to COVID-19. The material sequenced was PBMCs or T cells enriched from blood (not recorded which). The CDR3 protein: CASSPRTGPTDTQYF. The bases are TGTGCCAGCAGTCCAAGGACAGGTCCCACAGATACGCAGTATTTT.